This passage covers 2 T cell receptor beta chains from one sample sequenced in a study of blood T cell repertoires in COVID-19 (dated by TCRdb to the early 2020s). Library prep was done by the immunoSEQ multiplex PCR assay. Drawn from immuneACCESS, this table holds only the in-frame rearrangements with V and J called that TCRdb kept. Clones are partly lost; checked studies trace under half to an unresolved V gene and leave the rest unexplained. This sample holds roughly 150,000 clones; approximately 87% were observed only once. Jointly, the top ten make up around 10% of the sample. Sequencing used peripheral blood. The receptors were gathered from a woman aged 70 to 79 with COVID-19, enrolled during active disease.

The V gene is TRBV9, the J gene TRBJ1-1; possible D gene TRBD1, 6 bases. Germline-derived CDR1 and CDR2 are SGDLS and YYNGEE. The CDR3 runs 16 residues. The ends were cut back, 3 bases at V and 1 base at J, with 16 bases in the middle. The CDR3 DNA is TGTGCCAGCAGCGCACCCTTACAGGGCCCGAACACTGAAGCTTTCTTT. Protein: CASSAPLQGPNTEAFF.

The chain employs TRBV4-1 and TRBJ2-1; D unresolved. Trimming took off 0 bases at V and 7 bases at J, with 7 bases between the two ends. This CDR3 comprises 13 residues. Germline-derived CDR1 and CDR2 are MGHRA and YSYEKL. Here the CDR3 reads CASSQDIANEQFF. In nucleotides, the CDR3 is TGCGCCAGCAGCCAAGATATAGCAAATGAGCAGTTCTTC.